This TCR beta chain comes out of a study of T cells after yellow fever vaccination. Findings of the study overall: In post-booster samples, most primary-vaccination clones reappeared (roughly 96% CD4, roughly 89% CD8).

This clonotype was seen more than once but under ten times. Its antigen is unknown. TCRdb reprocessed the 5' RACE reads via MiXCR and lists one record per CDR3 protein. The table has 450,000 to 550,000 distinct CDR3 sequences, about 19% seen once. The material sequenced was PBMCs, taken 15 days after the yellow fever booster vaccination. The source is a young man who received the YFV17D yellow fever vaccine.

DNA of the CDR3: TGCAGTGCTACTATGCGTCTCTTGCCGGGGGACGAGCAGTACTTC. Its protein is CSATMRLLPGDEQYF. V usage is TRBV20-1 and J usage is TRBJ2-7, with a tentative D call TRBD2 (6 bases). CDR1 and CDR2 from the germline V gene are DFQATT and SNEGSKA (reference sequence). The CDR3 spans 15 residues. V was shortened by 4 bases and J by 5 bases, with 21 bases between the two germline ends.